The 28 T cell receptor beta chains below all came from one sample that was sequenced in a study of T cell repertoires in cytomegalovirus infection. MiXCR, applied by TCRdb to the reads, yields one record per CDR3 protein. Here the sample spans just under 550,000 distinct CDR3 sequences, around 27% being singletons. The sequenced sample was PBMCs. These receptors all come from a human donor in good health (CMV status not recorded). Some clones in this sample may be carry-over from other donors' samples.

This sequence joins TRBV6-2 or TRBV6-3 and TRBJ1-1; no clear D gene. CDR1 is MNHEY and CDR2 is SVGEGT in the germline V gene. CDR3 length: 13 residues. The ends were cut back, 0 bases at V and 10 bases at J, with 12 bases in the middle. The CDR3 DNA reads as TGTGCCAGCAGTTACTCTGGACCGATCAGAGCTTTCTTT. This gives the protein CASSYSGPIRAFF.

The chain uses TRBV4-3 and TRBJ1-2; D gene ambiguous. Trimming took off 0 bases at V and 4 bases at J, with 6 bases between the two ends. Germline CDR1 reads LGHNA; CDR2 reads YSLEER. This CDR3 is built from 13 residues. In DNA, the CDR3 is TGCGCCAGCAGCCAAGACCCGTCCTATGGCTACACCTTC. Its translation: CASSQDPSYGYTF.

This clonotype has a handful of counts. V gene TRBV7-2 combines with J gene TRBJ2-7; D might be TRBD1 (5 bases). The CDR3 runs to 15 residues. Germline V lookup: CDR1 SGHTA, CDR2 FQGNSA. The V end was cut by 2 bases, the J end by 3 bases, with 14 bases between. CDR3 DNA sequence: TGTGCCAGCAGCTTACGTGGCGCAGGGAACTACGAGCAGTACTTC. It encodes CASSLRGAGNYEQYF.

This clonotype appeared a few times. The rearrangement joins TRBV6-2 or TRBV6-3 to TRBJ2-7, with 10 bases lining up with TRBD2. The V gene's germline CDR1 is MNHEY and CDR2 SVGEGT. The J segment lost 4 bases and the V segment lost 2 bases, leaving 11 bases of the junction unmatched. This CDR3 is built from 17 residues. The CDR3 DNA is TGTGCCAGCAGTTACGGAGGAGCGGGAGGGAATACGTACGAGCAGTACTTC. Its protein is CASSYGGAGGNTYEQYF.

The V and J genes are TRBV4-2 and TRBJ2-7; TRBD2 matches 14 bases. CDR3 length equals 15 residues. Germline lookup yields CDR1 LGHNA and CDR2 YNFKEQ. The V segment lost 5 bases and the J segment 6 bases; nucleotides outside the gene matches: 6. CDR3 in amino acids: CASSAGTSGSGEQYF. The CDR3 DNA follows: TGTGCCAGCAGCGCCGGGACTAGCGGGAGTGGCGAGCAGTACTTC.

The chain uses TRBV28 and TRBJ2-7; the D call may be TRBD1 or TRBD2 (5 bases each). V was pared by 3 bases and J by 4 bases, with 13 bases between. The V gene's germline CDR1 is MDHEN and CDR2 SYDVKM. The CDR3 is made up of 14 amino acids. CDR3 protein: CASSLGVAGYEQYF. The CDR3 DNA follows: TGTGCCAGCAGTTTGGGGGTCGCGGGTTACGAGCAGTACTTC.

This clonotype was recorded at least ten times. At one end, the junction sequence differs from germline, possibly due to a read error. The CDR3 loop is CASSLEEGQPQHF. Written as DNA, the CDR3 is TGTGCCAGCAGTTTAGAGGAGGGTCAGCCCCAGCATTTT. The V and J genes are TRBV7-2 and TRBJ1-5; D uncertain. The CDR3 length is 13 residues. Germline-derived CDR1 and CDR2 are SGHTA and FQGNSA.

This clonotype occurred a few times. V usage is TRBV19 and J usage is TRBJ2-2; no clear D. Germline V gene data show CDR1 as LNHDA and CDR2 as SQIVND (reference sequence). The CDR3 runs 14 residues. Trimming cost V 6 bases and J 3 bases, with 11 bases left between them. DNA for the CDR3: TGTGCCAGTAGCCCCCCACGGGACACCGGGGAGCTGTTTTTT. Protein: CASSPPRDTGELFF.

This clonotype was seen a few times. The chain recombines TRBV19 with TRBJ2-4, with D tentatively TRBD1 (5 bases). Trimming pared 4 bases from V and 0 bases from J, leaving 13 bases between. CDR3 size: 16 residues. The germline V gene has CDR1 LNHDA and CDR2 SQIVND (reference sequence). The CDR3 nucleotides are TGTGCCAGTAGTAATCAGGGAAAACTAGCCAAAAACATTCAGTACTTC. This gives the protein CASSNQGKLAKNIQYF.

The rearrangement uses TRBV7-9 and TRBJ1-1; 9 nucleotides match TRBD1. CDR1 and CDR2 (germline): SEHNR, FQNEAQ (reference sequence). Trimming at V came to 6 bases and at J to 5 bases, leaving 4 bases not matched to a gene. The CDR3 contains 13 residues. The CDR3 region has the DNA TGTGCCAGCAGGGGACAGGGCCAAACTGAAGCTTTCTTT. Its protein is CASRGQGQTEAFF.

The chain joins TRBV19 to TRBJ2-5; 11 bases are shared with TRBD2. Germline CDR1 and CDR2: LNHDA and SQIVND (reference sequence). Losses at the gene ends were 5 bases for V and 3 bases for J; bases not matched to a gene: 17. This CDR3 spans 19 amino acids. CDR3 amino acids: CASSSLAHTSGSVKETQYF. CDR3 nucleotides: TGTGCCAGTAGTTCGCTAGCCCATACTAGCGGGAGTGTGAAAGAGACCCAGTACTTC.

The rearrangement uses TRBV7-2 and TRBJ2-7; D may be TRBD2 (6 bases). Deletions cut 2 bases from V and 2 bases from J, with 13 bases between. Germline V CDR1 and CDR2: SGHTA, FQGNSA. The CDR3 covers 15 residues. The CDR3 region has the DNA TGTGCCAGCAGCTTATTCAGGGCGGGGCCCTACGAGCAGTACTTC. Protein sequence: CASSLFRAGPYEQYF.

This clonotype has a handful of counts. The chain joins TRBV18 to TRBJ1-3; D ambiguous. V lost 9 bases and J 0 bases, leaving 9 bases between the germline ends. The germline CDR1 and CDR2 sequences are KGHSH and LQKENI. The CDR3 has 13 residues. DNA for the CDR3: TGTGCCAGTACCCCAGACTCTGGAAACACCATATATTTT. Translated: CASTPDSGNTIYF.

This clonotype was seen more than once but under ten times. The chain uses TRBV12-3 or TRBV12-4 and TRBJ2-3; 8 nucleotides line up with TRBD2. The ends lost 6 bases at V and 4 bases at J; junction bases unmatched: 6. The length of the CDR3 is 14 residues. CDR3 region: CASSPSGSADTQYF. In nucleotides, the CDR3 is TGTGCCAGCAGCCCGAGCGGGAGTGCAGATACGCAGTATTTT.

V usage is TRBV7-8 and J usage is TRBJ2-7; 8 bases line up with TRBD2. This CDR3 is built from 13 residues. In germline, CDR1 is SGHVS, CDR2 FQNEAQ. The V segment lost 3 bases and the J segment 3 bases; nucleotides outside the gene matches: 1. CDR3 loop: CASSFLAGYEQYV. The DNA for the CDR3 is TGTGCCAGCAGCTTTCTAGCGGGCTACGAGCAGTACGTC.

This clonotype was seen a handful of times. The chain recombines TRBV7-2 with TRBJ2-3; unclear D gene. This CDR3 region has 16 residues. CDR1 SGHTA and CDR2 FQGNSA come from the germline V gene. V lost 5 bases to trimming and J lost 5 bases, with 20 bases between them. The CDR3 is CASSPDRILLLDTQYF. As DNA, the CDR3 is TGTGCCAGCAGCCCCGACCGAATTCTACTACTAGATACGCAGTATTTT. Full variable domain (outside the CDR3, taken from reference TRBV7-2 and TRBJ2-3): GAGVSQSPSNKVTEKGKDVELRCDPISGHTALYWYRQSLGQGLEFLIYFQGNSAPDKSGLPSDRFSAERTGGSVSTLTIQRTQQEDSAVYLCASSPDRILLLDTQYFGPGTRLTVL.

The gene calls are TRBV5-6 and TRBJ2-7, with D perhaps being TRBD1 or TRBD2 (5 bases each). The CDR3 loop spans 15 amino acids. Between the trimmed V and J ends, which lost 4 bases and 0 bases, there was a span of 14 bases. Germline assignment: CDR1 SGHDT and CDR2 YYEEEE. CDR3 in amino acids: CASSQMAGASYEQYV. As DNA, the CDR3 is TGTGCCAGCAGCCAAATGGCCGGGGCCTCCTACGAGCAGTACGTC.

The chain employs TRBV14 and TRBJ1-1, with D hard to call. Trimming took 4 bases from V and 3 from J, leaving 12 bases between them. The CDR3 has 14 residues. Germline CDR1 is SGHDN and CDR2 is FVKESK. The CDR3 reads CASSLGPTHTEAFF. The CDR3 bases are TGTGCCAGCAGCCTAGGACCGACGCACACTGAAGCTTTCTTT.

For this clonotype: A much larger clone is a single base away; this may be a read error. The chain has TRBV14 and TRBJ2-2, with unresolved D. Germline V gene data show CDR1 as SGHDN and CDR2 as FVKESK. The CDR3 sequence is 13 residues long. Trimming pared 2 bases from V and 5 bases from J, leaving 6 bases between. As DNA, the CDR3 is TGTGCCAGCAGCCAACAGAGGACCGGGGAGCTGTTTTTT. Protein product: CASSQQRTGELFF.

This clonotype was recorded at least ten times. This sequence joins TRBV7-2 and TRBJ2-7; TRBD2 aligns across 10 bases. This CDR3 has 16 residues. Germline CDR1 and CDR2: SGHTA and FQGNSA. The junction had 6 bases not matched to a gene; V was cut back by 2 bases and J by 2 bases. CDR3 coding DNA: TGTGCCAGCAGCTTACTAGCGGGAGCTTCGGCCTACGAGCAGTACTTC. Encoded protein: CASSLLAGASAYEQYF.

The chain uses TRBV7-2 and TRBJ2-7, with D perhaps being TRBD1 or TRBD2 (5 bases each). The V end lost 4 bases, the J end lost 6 bases, and 22 bases lay between the germline ends. CDR1 is SGHTA, CDR2 FQGNSA, per germline. The CDR3 has 16 residues. CDR3 nucleotide sequence: TGTGCCAGCAGCTCAGGGCTTGGGGTCCTAGGGAGCGAGCAGTACTTC. Encoded protein: CASSSGLGVLGSEQYF. Looking up the rest from reference TRBV7-2 and TRBJ2-7 gives the full variable domain: GAGVSQSPSNKVTEKGKDVELRCDPISGHTALYWYRQSLGQGLEFLIYFQGNSAPDKSGLPSDRFSAERTGGSVSTLTIQRTQQEDSAVYLCASSSGLGVLGSEQYFGPGTRLTVT.

The V gene is TRBV15, the J gene TRBJ2-2; a possible D gene is TRBD2 (5 bases). In germline, CDR1 is LNHNV, CDR2 YYDKDF (reference sequence). The CDR3 spans 19 residues. Deletions cut 0 bases from V and 1 base from J, with 18 bases between. This CDR3 is CATSRDSWWERKNTGELFF. The CDR3 nucleotides are TGTGCCACCAGCAGAGATTCGTGGTGGGAGCGGAAGAACACCGGGGAGCTGTTTTTT.

The rearrangement uses TRBV11-2 and TRBJ2-3, with D hard to call. The germline gives CDR1 SGHAT, CDR2 FQNNGV. The V end lost 6 bases, the J end lost 5 bases, and 12 bases lay between the germline ends. The CDR3 totals 13 residues. CDR3 sequence: CASSITSVDTQYF. CDR3 coding DNA: TGTGCCAGCAGTATAACCTCGGTAGATACGCAGTATTTT.

This clonotype was counted ten times or more. This chain uses TRBV7-2 with TRBJ2-6, with unresolved D. CDR1 is SGHTA, CDR2 FQGNSA, per germline. CDR3 length equals 12 residues. The CDR3 nucleotides are TGTGGTTGGGGCTCTGGGGCCAACGTCCTGACTTTC. Translating it yields CGWGSGANVLTF.

This clonotype was detected a few times. The J gene is TRBJ1-2, the V gene TRBV12-3 or TRBV12-4; D possibly corresponds to TRBD1 (5 bases). Trimming removed 6 bases from V and 4 bases from J, with 12 bases in between. This CDR3 contains 13 residues. The CDR3 region is CASRGTGVYGYTF. CDR3 bases: TGTGCCAGCAGGGGAACAGGCGTCTATGGCTACACCTTC.

This clonotype was seen ten or more times. This sequence joins TRBV7-8 and TRBJ1-1, with D uncertain. Germline values: CDR1 SGHVS, CDR2 FQNEAQ. V lost 1 base and J 7 bases, leaving 10 bases between the germline ends. The CDR3 runs 13 residues. In nucleotides, the CDR3 is TGTGCCAGCAGCTTAGAGGTACAGCTTGAAGCTTTCTTT. This encodes CASSLEVQLEAFF.

V usage is TRBV2 and J usage is TRBJ2-3; 7 nucleotides line up with TRBD2. J gave up 0 bases and V 3 bases, and 3 bases lay outside the gene matches. The length of the CDR3 is 15 residues. Germline loops: CDR1 SNHLY, CDR2 FYNNEI. The CDR3 region has the DNA TGTGCCAGCAGTGACGGTAGCGGGAGCACAGATACGCAGTATTTT. Amino acids: CASSDGSGSTDTQYF.

The V gene is TRBV28, the J gene TRBJ2-4; TRBD1 agrees at 7 bases. This CDR3 region has 18 residues. Losses at the gene ends were 9 bases for V and 5 bases for J; bases not matched to a gene: 22. Germline assignment: CDR1 MDHEN and CDR2 SYDVKM. This CDR3 reads CASKKPGTAEMTENIQYF. In nucleotides, the CDR3 is TGTGCCAGTAAAAAGCCCGGGACAGCAGAAATGACCGAAAACATTCAGTACTTC.